The clone carrying this T cell receptor beta chain was found once. The repertoire was sequenced with immunoSEQ multiplex PCR; TCRdb's copy has only in-frame clones and lacks some. The sample carries under 200,000 clones, roughly 85% recorded once. The V end lost 7 bases, the J end lost 6 bases, and 12 bases lay between the germline ends. CDR3 length: 12 amino acids. These data are taken from a study of blood T cell repertoires in COVID-19. The overall study: The United States, Italy and Spain provided the acute and convalescent COVID-19 samples.

The rearrangement uses TRBV12-3 or TRBV12-4 and TRBJ1-1; D not resolved. Material: peripheral blood. The TCR sequence derives from a woman aged 80 or older with acute or convalescent COVID-19. The CDR3 DNA is TGTGCCAGCACCCACAGTAGATCTGAAGCTTTCTTT. Protein product: CASTHSRSEAFF.